The rows below give T cell receptor beta chains drawn from one sample of a study of shared clonotypes between healthy human individuals. Repertoires were generated with immunoSEQ multiplex PCR, while TCRdb's copy carries only in-frame clones and drops some. The data contain 950,000 to 1,200,000 clones, around three quarters of them singletons. The specimen was memory CD4+ T cells from PBMCs. The receptors were sampled from a man aged 18 to 30 in good health. Some clones in this sample may be carry-over from other donors' samples. The CDR3 runs from the conserved cysteine through the conserved F or W. D genes are given only for firm matches. The size entry is marked missing in some rows and otherwise reads once, few, many or a size class.

J gene: TRBJ2-5; V gene: TRBV11-2; D gene: NA; clone size: NA; CDR3 DNA: TGTGCCAGCAGCCCTAATCGAGAGACCCAGTACTTC; CDR3 protein: CASSPNRETQYF
J gene: TRBJ1-1; V gene: TRBV6-1; D gene: NA; clone size: NA; CDR3 DNA: TGTGCCAGCAGTGCTAAAATGAACACTGAAGCTTTCTTT; CDR3 protein: CASSAKMNTEAFF
J gene: TRBJ1-5; V gene: TRBV5-1; D gene: NA; clone size: NA; CDR3 DNA: TGCGCCAGCAGCTTGGATCAGGGTTTTGATCAGCCCCAGCATTTT; CDR3 protein: CASSLDQGFDQPQHF
J gene: TRBJ1-4; V gene: TRBV5-4; D gene: TRBD1; clone size: NA; CDR3 DNA: TGTGCCAGCAGCTTGGAGAACAGGGGGAATGAAAAACTGTTTTTT; CDR3 protein: CASSLENRGNEKLFF
J gene: TRBJ2-7; V gene: TRBV5-1; D gene: TRBD2; clone size: few; CDR3 DNA: TGCGCCAGCAGCTCGGGAGGTAGCGACTACGAGCAGTACTTC; CDR3 protein: CASSSGGSDYEQYF
J gene: TRBJ1-5; V gene: TRBV7-8; D gene: NA; clone size: once; CDR3 DNA: TGTGCCAGCAGCTTAAGAGGGGTCAACAATCAGCCCCAGCATTTT; CDR3 protein: CASSLRGVNNQPQHF
J gene: TRBJ2-7; V gene: TRBV11-2; D gene: NA; clone size: NA; CDR3 DNA: TGTGCCAGCAGCTTGGTCAGGGCCTCCTACGAGCAGTACTTC; CDR3 protein: CASSLVRASYEQYF
J gene: TRBJ2-2; V gene: TRBV6-1; D gene: NA; clone size: NA; CDR3 DNA: TGTGCCAGCAGTCGGACGGAGAACACCGGGGAGCTGTTTTTT; CDR3 protein: CASSRTENTGELFF
J gene: TRBJ2-7; V gene: TRBV28; D gene: NA; clone size: NA; CDR3 DNA: TGTGCCAGCAGTTTACCCTACAGGGTCCGCGAGCAGTACTTC; CDR3 protein: CASSLPYRVREQYF
J gene: TRBJ1-5; V gene: TRBV19; D gene: NA; clone size: once; CDR3 DNA: TGTGCCAGCGCCTATAGCAATCAGCCCCAGCATTTT; CDR3 protein: CASAYSNQPQHF
J gene: TRBJ1-5; V gene: TRBV28; D gene: NA; clone size: NA; CDR3 DNA: TGTGCCAGCAGTCCCCAGACTTTGGGCAATCAGCCCCAGCATTTT; CDR3 protein: CASSPQTLGNQPQHF
J gene: TRBJ1-2; V gene: TRBV19; D gene: NA; clone size: NA; CDR3 DNA: TGTGCCAGTACCCCGGGGCCGGGGAGTGGCTACACCTTC; CDR3 protein: CASTPGPGSGYTF
J gene: TRBJ2-5; V gene: TRBV29-1; D gene: TRBD2; clone size: NA; CDR3 DNA: TGCAGCGGCGCGGGAGTAATTGGAGAGACCCAGTACTTC; CDR3 protein: CSGAGVIGETQYF
J gene: TRBJ2-7; V gene: TRBV28; D gene: NA; clone size: once; CDR3 DNA: TGTGCCAGCCGGCGCCCACCCTCCGAGCAGTACTTC; CDR3 protein: CASRRPPSEQYF
J gene: TRBJ1-1; V gene: TRBV7-9; D gene: NA; clone size: NA; CDR3 DNA: TGTGCCAGCAGCGATACTACGGCGGACACTGAAGCTTTCTTT; CDR3 protein: CASSDTTADTEAFF
J gene: TRBJ2-7; V gene: TRBV4-1; D gene: TRBD2; clone size: NA; CDR3 DNA: TGCGCCAGCAGCCTGCACAGGACTAGCGGGAGCGACGAGCAGTACTTC; CDR3 protein: CASSLHRTSGSDEQYF
J gene: TRBJ2-2; V gene: TRBV19; D gene: NA; clone size: NA; CDR3 DNA: TGTGCCAGTAGTAAACAGGTGAACACCGGGGAGCTGTTTTTT; CDR3 protein: CASSKQVNTGELFF
J gene: TRBJ2-2; V gene: TRBV9; D gene: TRBD1; clone size: NA; CDR3 DNA: TGTGCCAGCAGCGTACAGGGGGCACAGGCGGCCGGGGAGCTGTTTTTT; CDR3 protein: CASSVQGAQAAGELFF
J gene: TRBJ2-7; V gene: TRBV15; D gene: NA; clone size: NA; CDR3 DNA: TGTGCCACCAGCAGAGGGGGCCTCTACGAGCAGTACTTC; CDR3 protein: CATSRGGLYEQYF
J gene: TRBJ2-7; V gene: TRBV14; D gene: NA; clone size: once; CDR3 DNA: TGTGCCAGCAGCCCGCACATGAGCTCCTACGAGCAGTACTTC; CDR3 protein: CASSPHMSSYEQYF
J gene: TRBJ2-7; V gene: TRBV7-2; D gene: NA; clone size: NA; CDR3 DNA: TGTGCCAGCAGCTTAGGACGGGATGTCGAGCAGTACTTC; CDR3 protein: CASSLGRDVEQYF